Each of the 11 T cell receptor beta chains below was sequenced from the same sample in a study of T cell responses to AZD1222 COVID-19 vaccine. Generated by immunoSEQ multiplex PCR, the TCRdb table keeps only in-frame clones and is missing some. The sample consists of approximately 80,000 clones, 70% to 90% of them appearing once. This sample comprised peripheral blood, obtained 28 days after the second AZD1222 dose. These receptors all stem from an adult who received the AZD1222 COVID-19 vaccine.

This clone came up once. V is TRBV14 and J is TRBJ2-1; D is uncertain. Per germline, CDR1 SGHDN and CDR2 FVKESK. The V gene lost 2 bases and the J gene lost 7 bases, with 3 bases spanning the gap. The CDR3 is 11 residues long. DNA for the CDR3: TGTGCCAGCAGCCAATCTAATGAGCAGTTCTTC. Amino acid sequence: CASSQSNEQFF.

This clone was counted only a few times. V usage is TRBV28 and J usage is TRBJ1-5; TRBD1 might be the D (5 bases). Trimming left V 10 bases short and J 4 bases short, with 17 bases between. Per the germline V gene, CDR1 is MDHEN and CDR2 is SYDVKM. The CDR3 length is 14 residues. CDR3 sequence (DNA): TGTGCCATCCGGCCCGGGGGTGCTAATCAGCCCCAGCATTTT. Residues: CAIRPGGANQPQHF. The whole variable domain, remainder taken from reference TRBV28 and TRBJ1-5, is DVKVTQSSRYLVKRTGEKVFLECVQDMDHENMFWYRQDPGLGLRLIYFSYDVKMKEKGDIPEGYSVSREKKERFSLILESASTNQTSMYLCAIRPGGANQPQHFGDGTRLSIL.

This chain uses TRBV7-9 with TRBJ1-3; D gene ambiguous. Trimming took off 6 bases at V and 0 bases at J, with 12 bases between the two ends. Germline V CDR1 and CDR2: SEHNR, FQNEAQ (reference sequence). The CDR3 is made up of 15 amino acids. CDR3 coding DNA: TGTGCCAGCAGACCCGCACACTCCTCTGGAAACACCATATATTTT. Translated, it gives CASRPAHSSGNTIYF.

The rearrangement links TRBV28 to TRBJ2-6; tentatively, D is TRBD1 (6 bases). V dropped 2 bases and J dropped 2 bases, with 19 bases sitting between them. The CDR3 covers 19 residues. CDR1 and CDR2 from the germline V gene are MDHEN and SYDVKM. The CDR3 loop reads CASSLTGRAGVAGANVLTF. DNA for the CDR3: TGTGCCAGCAGTTTAACGGGTCGGGCAGGGGTTGCTGGGGCCAACGTCCTGACTTTC.

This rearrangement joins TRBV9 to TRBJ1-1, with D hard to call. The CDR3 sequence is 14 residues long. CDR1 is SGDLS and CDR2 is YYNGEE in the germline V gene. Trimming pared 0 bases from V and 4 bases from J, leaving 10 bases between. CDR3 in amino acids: CASSVEVVSTEAFF. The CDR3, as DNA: TGTGCCAGCAGCGTAGAGGTGGTATCCACTGAAGCTTTCTTT.

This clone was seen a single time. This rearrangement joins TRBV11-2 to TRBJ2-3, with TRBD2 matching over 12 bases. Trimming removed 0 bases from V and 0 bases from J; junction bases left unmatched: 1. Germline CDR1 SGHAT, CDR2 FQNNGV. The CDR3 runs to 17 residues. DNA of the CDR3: TGTGCCAGCAGCTTAGAAACTAGCGGGGGGAGCACAGATACGCAGTATTTT. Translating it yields CASSLETSGGSTDTQYF.

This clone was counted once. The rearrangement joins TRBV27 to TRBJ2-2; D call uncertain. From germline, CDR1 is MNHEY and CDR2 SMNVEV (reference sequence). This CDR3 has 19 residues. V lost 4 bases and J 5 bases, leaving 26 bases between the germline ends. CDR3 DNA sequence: TGTGCCAGCAGTTCCAATCTCAGGAAACCAACCTTTGATACCGGGGAGCTGTTTTTT. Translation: CASSSNLRKPTFDTGELFF.

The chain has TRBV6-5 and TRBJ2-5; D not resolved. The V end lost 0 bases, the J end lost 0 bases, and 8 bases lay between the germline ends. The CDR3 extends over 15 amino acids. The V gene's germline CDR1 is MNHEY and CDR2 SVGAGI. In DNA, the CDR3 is TGTGCCAGCAGTTACTCTTGGCGGTACCAAGAGACCCAGTACTTC. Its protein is CASSYSWRYQETQYF.

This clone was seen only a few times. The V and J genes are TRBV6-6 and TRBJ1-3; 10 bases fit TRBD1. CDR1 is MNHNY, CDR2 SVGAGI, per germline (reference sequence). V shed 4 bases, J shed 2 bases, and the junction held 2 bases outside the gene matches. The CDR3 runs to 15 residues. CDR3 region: CASSWGTGAGNTIYF. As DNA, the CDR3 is TGTGCCAGCAGTTGGGGGACAGGGGCTGGAAACACCATATATTTT.

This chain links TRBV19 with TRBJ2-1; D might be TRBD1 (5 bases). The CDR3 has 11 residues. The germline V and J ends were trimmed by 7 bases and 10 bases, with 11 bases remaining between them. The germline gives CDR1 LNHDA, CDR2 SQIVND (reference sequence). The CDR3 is CASKETDEQFF. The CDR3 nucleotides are TGTGCCAGTAAGGAGACAGACGAGCAGTTCTTC. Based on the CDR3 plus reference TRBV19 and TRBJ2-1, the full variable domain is DGGITQSPKYLFRKEGQNVTLSCEQNLNHDAMYWYRQDPGQGLRLIYYSQIVNDFQKGDIAEGYSVSREKKESFPLTVTSAQKNPTAFYLCASKETDEQFFGPGTRLTVL.

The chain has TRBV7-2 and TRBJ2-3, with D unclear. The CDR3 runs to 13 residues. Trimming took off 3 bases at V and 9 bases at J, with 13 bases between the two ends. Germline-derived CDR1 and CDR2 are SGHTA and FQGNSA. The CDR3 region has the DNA TGTGCCAGCAGCTTCCGACCTCTAGGGACGCAGTATTTT. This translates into CASSFRPLGTQYF.